The 6 T cell receptor beta chains presented below share a single source sample, sequenced in a study of T cells expressing NK-cell markers. TCRdb re-called the 5' RACE reads and shows each CDR3 protein once, DNA omitted. This table lists roughly 450,000 distinct CDR3 sequences. Sequenced sample: blood T cells: a sorted CD56 or NKG2C T cell subset, CD4+ or CD8+ T cells, or bulk PBMC T cells (not recorded which). These receptors all come from a woman between 45 and 60 years old in good health.

The chain employs TRBV12-5 and TRBJ2-1; as DNA is missing, the TRBD1 call by TCRdb cannot be tested. The CDR3 loop spans 13 amino acids. Germline CDR1 LGHNT, CDR2 FRNRAP. This chain's CDR3 is CASGLPPTWEQFF.

The chain is built from TRBV5-1 and TRBJ2-1; TCRdb's D call of TRBD1 is untestable without DNA. The germline V gene encodes CDR1 SGHRS and CDR2 YFSETQ. This CDR3 has 15 amino acids. The CDR3 here is CASTLTGGDYNEQFF. Combining the CDR3 with reference TRBV5-1 and TRBJ2-1 gives the whole variable domain KAGVTQTPRYLIKTRGQQVTLSCSPISGHRSVSWYQQTPGQGLQFLFEYFSETQRNKGNFPGRFSGRQFSNSRSEMNVSTLELGDSALYLCASTLTGGDYNEQFFGPGTRLTVL.

The chain carries TRBV28 and TRBJ2-7; the D call from TCRdb, TRBD1, cannot be confirmed without DNA. Per germline, CDR1 MDHEN and CDR2 SYDVKM. This CDR3 spans 12 amino acids. The CDR3 reads CASTQPPYEQYF. Full variable domain (rest looked up from reference TRBV28 and TRBJ2-7): DVKVTQSSRYLVKRTGEKVFLECVQDMDHENMFWYRQDPGLGLRLIYFSYDVKMKEKGDIPEGYSVSREKKERFSLILESASTNQTSMYLCASTQPPYEQYFGPGTRLTVT.

V gene TRBV10-3 combines with J gene TRBJ2-2; TCRdb's D call, TRBD2, is unchecked because there is no DNA. The V gene's germline CDR1 is ENHRY and CDR2 SYGVKD. This CDR3 spans 15 amino acids. CDR3 protein: CAISEAGVSTGELFF.

The chain is built from TRBV7-8 and TRBJ1-1; TCRdb indicates TRBD1, and absent DNA this call remains unverified. This CDR3 comprises 13 residues. Germline V gene data show CDR1 as SGHVS and CDR2 as FQNEAQ. This chain's CDR3 is CASSDRGVTEAFF.

J is TRBJ1-2 and V is TRBV6-1; TCRdb proposes TRBD1, but this gene call is untestable without DNA. The CDR3 has 14 residues. CDR1 is MNHNS and CDR2 is SASEGT in the germline V gene. The CDR3 loop is CASKLDSPNYGYTF.